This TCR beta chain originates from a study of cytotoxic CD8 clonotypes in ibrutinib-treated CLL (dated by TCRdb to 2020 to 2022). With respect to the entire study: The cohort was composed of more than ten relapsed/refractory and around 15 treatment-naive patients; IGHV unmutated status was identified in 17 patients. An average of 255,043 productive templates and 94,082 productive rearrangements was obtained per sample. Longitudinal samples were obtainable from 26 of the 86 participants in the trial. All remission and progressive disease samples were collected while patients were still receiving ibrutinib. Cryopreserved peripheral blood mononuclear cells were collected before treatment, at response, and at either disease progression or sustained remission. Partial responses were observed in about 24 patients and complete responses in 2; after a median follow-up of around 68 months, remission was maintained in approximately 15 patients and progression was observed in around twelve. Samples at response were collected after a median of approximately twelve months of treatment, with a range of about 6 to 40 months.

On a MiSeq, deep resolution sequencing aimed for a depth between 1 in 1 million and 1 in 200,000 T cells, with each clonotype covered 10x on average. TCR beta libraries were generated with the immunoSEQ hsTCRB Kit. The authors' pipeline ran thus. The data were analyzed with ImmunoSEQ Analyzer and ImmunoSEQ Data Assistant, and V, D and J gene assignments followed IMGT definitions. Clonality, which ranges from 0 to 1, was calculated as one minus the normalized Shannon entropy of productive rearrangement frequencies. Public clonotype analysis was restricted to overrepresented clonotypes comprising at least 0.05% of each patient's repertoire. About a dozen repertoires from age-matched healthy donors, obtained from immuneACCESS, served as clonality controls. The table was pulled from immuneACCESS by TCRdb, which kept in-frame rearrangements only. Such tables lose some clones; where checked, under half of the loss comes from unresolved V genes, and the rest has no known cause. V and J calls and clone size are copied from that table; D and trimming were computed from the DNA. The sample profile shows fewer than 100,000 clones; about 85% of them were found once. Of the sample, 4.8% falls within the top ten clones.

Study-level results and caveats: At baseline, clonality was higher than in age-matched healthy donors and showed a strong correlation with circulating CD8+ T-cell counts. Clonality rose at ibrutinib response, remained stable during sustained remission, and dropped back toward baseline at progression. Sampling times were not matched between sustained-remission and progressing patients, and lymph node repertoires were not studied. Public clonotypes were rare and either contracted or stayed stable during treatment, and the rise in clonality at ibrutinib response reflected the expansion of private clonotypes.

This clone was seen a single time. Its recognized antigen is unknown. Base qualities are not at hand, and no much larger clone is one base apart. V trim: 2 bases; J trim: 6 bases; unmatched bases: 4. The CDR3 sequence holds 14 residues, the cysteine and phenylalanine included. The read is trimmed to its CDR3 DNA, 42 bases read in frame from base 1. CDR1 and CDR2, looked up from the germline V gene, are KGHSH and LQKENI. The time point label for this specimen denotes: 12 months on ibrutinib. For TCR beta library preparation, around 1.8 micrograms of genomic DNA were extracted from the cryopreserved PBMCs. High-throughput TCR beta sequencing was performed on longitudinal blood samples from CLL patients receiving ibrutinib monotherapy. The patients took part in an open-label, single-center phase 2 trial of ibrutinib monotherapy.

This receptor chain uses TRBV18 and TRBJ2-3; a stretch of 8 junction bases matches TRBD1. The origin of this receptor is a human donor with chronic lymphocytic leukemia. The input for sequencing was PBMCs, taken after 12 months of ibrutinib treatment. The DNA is TGTGCCAGCTCACCAGACAGGGGTTCGGATACGCAGTATTTT. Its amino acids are CASSPDRGSDTQYF.